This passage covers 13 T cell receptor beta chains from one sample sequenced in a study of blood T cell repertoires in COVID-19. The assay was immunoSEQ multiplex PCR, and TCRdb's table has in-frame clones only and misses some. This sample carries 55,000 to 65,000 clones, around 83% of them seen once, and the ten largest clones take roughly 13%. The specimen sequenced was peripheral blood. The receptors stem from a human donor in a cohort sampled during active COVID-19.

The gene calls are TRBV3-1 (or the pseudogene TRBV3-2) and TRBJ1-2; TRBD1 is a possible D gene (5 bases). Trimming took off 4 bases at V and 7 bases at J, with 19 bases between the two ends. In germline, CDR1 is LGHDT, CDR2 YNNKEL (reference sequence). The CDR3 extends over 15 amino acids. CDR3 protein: CASSLEPGHGRGYTF. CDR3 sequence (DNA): TGTGCCAGCAGCCTCGAACCCGGACATGGTCGTGGCTACACCTTC.

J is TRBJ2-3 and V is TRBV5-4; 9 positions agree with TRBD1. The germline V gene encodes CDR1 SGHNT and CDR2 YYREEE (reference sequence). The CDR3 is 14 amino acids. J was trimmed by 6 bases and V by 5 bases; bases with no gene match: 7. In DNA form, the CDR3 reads TGTGCCAGCAGGGGTAGGGGGACAGGGGATACGCAGTATTTT. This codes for CASRGRGTGDTQYF.

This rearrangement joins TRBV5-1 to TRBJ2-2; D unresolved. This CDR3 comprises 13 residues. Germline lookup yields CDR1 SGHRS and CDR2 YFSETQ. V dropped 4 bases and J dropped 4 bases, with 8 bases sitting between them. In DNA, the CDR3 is TGCGCCAGCAGCCCAATTGTCACCGGGGAGCTGTTTTTT. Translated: CASSPIVTGELFF.

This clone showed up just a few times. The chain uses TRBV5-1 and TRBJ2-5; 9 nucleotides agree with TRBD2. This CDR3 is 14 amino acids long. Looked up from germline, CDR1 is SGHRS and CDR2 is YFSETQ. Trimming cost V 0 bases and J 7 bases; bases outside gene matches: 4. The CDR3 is CASSLASLAGTQYF. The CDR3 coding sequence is TGCGCCAGCAGCTTGGCCTCACTAGCGGGGACCCAGTACTTC.

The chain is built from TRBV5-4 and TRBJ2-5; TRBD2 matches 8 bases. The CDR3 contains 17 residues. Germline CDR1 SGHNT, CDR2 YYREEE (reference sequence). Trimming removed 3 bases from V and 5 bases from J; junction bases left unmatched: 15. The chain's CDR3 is CASSSTGGGFSWETQYF. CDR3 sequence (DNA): TGTGCCAGCAGCTCCACTGGCGGGGGGTTTTCTTGGGAGACCCAGTACTTC.

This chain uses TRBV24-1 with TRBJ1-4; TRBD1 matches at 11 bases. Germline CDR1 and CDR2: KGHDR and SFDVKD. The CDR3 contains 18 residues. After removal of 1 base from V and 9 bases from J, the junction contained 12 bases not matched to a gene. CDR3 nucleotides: TGTGCCACCAGTGATTTCCCTCCTGGACAGGGGGCGAATCAAAAACTGTTTTTT. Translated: CATSDFPPGQGANQKLFF.

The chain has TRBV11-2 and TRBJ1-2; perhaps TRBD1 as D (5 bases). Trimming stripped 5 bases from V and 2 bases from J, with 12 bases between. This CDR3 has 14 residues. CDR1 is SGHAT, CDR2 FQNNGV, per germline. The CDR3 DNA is TGTGCCAGCAGCCTAAACGGGGGAAACTATGGCTACACCTTC. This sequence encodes CASSLNGGNYGYTF.

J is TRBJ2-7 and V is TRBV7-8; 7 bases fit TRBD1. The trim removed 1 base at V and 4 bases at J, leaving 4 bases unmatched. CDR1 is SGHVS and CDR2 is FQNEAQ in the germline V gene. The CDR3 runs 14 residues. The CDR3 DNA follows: TGTGCCAGCAGCTTAGTCGGCAGGGGGTACGAGCAGTACTTC. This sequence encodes CASSLVGRGYEQYF.

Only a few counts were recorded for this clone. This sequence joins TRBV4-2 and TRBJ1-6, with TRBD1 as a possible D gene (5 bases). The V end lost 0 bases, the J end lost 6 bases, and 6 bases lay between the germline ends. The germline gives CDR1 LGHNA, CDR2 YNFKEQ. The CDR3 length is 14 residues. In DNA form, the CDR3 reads TGTGCCAGCAGCCAAGAGGGGGGTAATTCACCCCTCCACTTT. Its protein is CASSQEGGNSPLHF.

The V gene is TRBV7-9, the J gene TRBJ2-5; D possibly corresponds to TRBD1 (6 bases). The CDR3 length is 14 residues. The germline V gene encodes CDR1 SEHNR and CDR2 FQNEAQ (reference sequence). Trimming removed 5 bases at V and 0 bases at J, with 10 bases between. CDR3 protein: CASSGQPNQETQYF. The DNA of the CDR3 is TGTGCCAGCAGCGGACAGCCGAACCAAGAGACCCAGTACTTC.

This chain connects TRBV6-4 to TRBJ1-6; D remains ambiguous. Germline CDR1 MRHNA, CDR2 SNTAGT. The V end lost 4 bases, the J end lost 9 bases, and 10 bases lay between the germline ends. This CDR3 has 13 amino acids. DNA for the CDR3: TGTGCCAGCAGTGGCAGGTCCGGTTCACCCCTCCACTTT. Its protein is CASSGRSGSPLHF.

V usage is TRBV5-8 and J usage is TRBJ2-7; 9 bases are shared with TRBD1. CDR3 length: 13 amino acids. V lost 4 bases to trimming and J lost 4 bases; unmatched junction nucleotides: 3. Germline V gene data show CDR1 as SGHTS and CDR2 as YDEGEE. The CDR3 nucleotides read TGTGCCAGCAGCCGGACAGGGGCTTACGAGCAGTACGTC. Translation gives CASSRTGAYEQYV.

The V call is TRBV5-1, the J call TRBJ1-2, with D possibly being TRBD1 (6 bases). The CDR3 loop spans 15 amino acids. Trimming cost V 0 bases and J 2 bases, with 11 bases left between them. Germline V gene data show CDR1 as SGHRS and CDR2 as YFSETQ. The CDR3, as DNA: TGCGCCAGCAGCTTGGACGACAGGCGGAACTATGGCTACACCTTC. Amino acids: CASSLDDRRNYGYTF.